One sample yielded the 17 T cell receptor beta chains listed below, sequenced in a study of glioma-infiltrating T cells. TCR alpha and beta CDR3 regions were amplified from RNA using iRepertoire nested multiplex PCR. TCRdb re-called the multiplex PCR reads through MiXCR, storing one row per CDR3 protein. The data show 300,000 to 450,000 distinct CDR3 sequences, with around 38% seen just once and approximately 12% held by the top ten. Source material: glioma tissue, nonneoplastic brain tissue, or PBMCs (not recorded which). These receptor sequences come from a human donor with low-grade glioma or glioblastoma, undergoing nonglioma brain surgery, or in good health (not recorded which).

The V gene is TRBV6-1, the J gene TRBJ2-1, with D unclear. The CDR3 length is 12 residues. The V and J ends lost 6 bases and 8 bases respectively, with 11 bases between them. Per the germline V gene, CDR1 is MNHNS and CDR2 is SASEGT. This chain's CDR3 is CASRGTPYEQFF. The DNA of the CDR3 is TGTGCCAGCAGAGGAACCCCCTATGAGCAGTTCTTC.

This clonotype has a handful of counts. This chain uses TRBV6-1 with TRBJ1-3; D is undetermined. Germline CDR1 reads MNHNS; CDR2 reads SASEGT. The length of the CDR3 is 17 residues. Trimming removed 1 base at V and 0 bases at J, with 13 bases between. This CDR3 reads CASSEERSYFSGNTIYF. The CDR3 DNA sequence: TGTGCCAGCAGTGAAGAAAGGTCATACTTCTCTGGAAACACCATATATTTT.

This chain connects TRBV28 to TRBJ1-2; no reliable D call. The CDR3 is 14 residues long. Per germline, CDR1 MDHEN and CDR2 SYDVKM. Trimming took off 2 bases at V and 1 base at J, with 8 bases between the two ends. In DNA, the CDR3 is TGTGCCAGCAGTTTAGTGTCACATAACTATGGCTACACCTTC. It specifies CASSLVSHNYGYTF.

This clonotype has only a few counts. J is TRBJ2-2 and V is TRBV28; D remains unclear. Per germline, CDR1 MDHEN and CDR2 SYDVKM. CDR3 length equals 14 residues. The V end was cut by 6 bases, the J end by 1 base, with 9 bases between. The CDR3 region has the DNA TGTGCCAGCAGCTCCCTCTGGAACACCGGGGAGCTGTTTTTT. This gives the protein CASSSLWNTGELFF.

J is TRBJ2-1 and V is TRBV7-2; 13 bases match TRBD2. The CDR3 has 16 amino acids. V shed 5 bases and J 10 bases; nucleotides not matched to a gene: 11. The germline CDR1 and CDR2 sequences are SGHTA and FQGNSA. In nucleotides, the CDR3 is TGTGCCAGCAGCCAAGGACTAGCGGGAGCAGGCTACGAGCAGTTCTTC. Protein: CASSQGLAGAGYEQFF. The full variable domain, rest sourced from reference TRBV7-2 and TRBJ2-1, is GAGVSQSPSNKVTEKGKDVELRCDPISGHTALYWYRQSLGQGLEFLIYFQGNSAPDKSGLPSDRFSAERTGGSVSTLTIQRTQQEDSAVYLCASSQGLAGAGYEQFFGPGTRLTVL.

In its sample, this clonotype was seen once. The chain employs TRBV6-1 and TRBJ2-1, with TRBD2 identical over 8 bases. J lost 4 bases, V lost 6 bases, and 8 bases had no gene match. The CDR3 contains 15 residues. Per the germline V gene, CDR1 is MNHNS and CDR2 is SASEGT. The CDR3 spells CASRRLLAVYNEQFF. CDR3 nucleotides: TGTGCCAGCAGAAGATTACTAGCGGTGTACAATGAGCAGTTCTTC.

In regard to this clonotype: A single base separates this from a much larger clone, so it may be a read error. The rearrangement uses TRBV20-1 and TRBJ1-1; D is ambiguous. This CDR3 is built from 13 residues. Germline loops: CDR1 DFQATT, CDR2 SNEGSKA (reference sequence). V gave up 7 bases and J gave up 0 bases, with 12 bases separating them. The CDR3 coding sequence is TGCAGTGACCGCGTACAAGTGAACACTGAAGCTTTCTTT. This gives the protein CSDRVQVNTEAFF.

This clonotype was counted a few times. The gene calls are TRBV10-3 and TRBJ2-1; 10 bases are shared with TRBD2. The CDR3 covers 14 residues. After removal of 6 bases from V and 12 bases from J, the junction contained 11 bases not matched to a gene. In germline, CDR1 is ENHRY, CDR2 SYGVKD. CDR3: CAIRSGTSVFGQFF. CDR3 sequence (DNA): TGTGCCATCAGATCCGGGACTAGCGTCTTTGGGCAGTTCTTC.

Regarding this clonotype: Given a much more abundant clone one base away, this may be a read error. This chain connects TRBV6-2 or TRBV6-3 to TRBJ2-7, with TRBD1 matching over 9 bases. The CDR3 spans 15 residues. Germline values: CDR1 MNHEY, CDR2 SVGEGT. Trimming took 5 bases from V and 9 from J; bases not matched to a gene: 14. CDR3 DNA: TGTGCCAGCAGTCCCCGGACAGGGGTTAATTATACGCAGTACTTC. It codes for CASSPRTGVNYTQYF.

This rearrangement joins TRBV5-1 to TRBJ2-2; tentative D call: TRBD2 (5 bases). Trimming took 3 bases from V and 4 from J, leaving 10 bases between them. The CDR3 sequence is 14 residues long. Germline CDR1 is SGHRS and CDR2 is YFSETQ. The CDR3 reads CASSSRVGTGELFF. CDR3 nucleotide sequence: TGCGCCAGCAGCTCGAGGGTCGGCACCGGGGAGCTGTTTTTT.

This clonotype was seen a few times. The chain links TRBV27 to TRBJ2-5; TRBD1 is a possible D gene (5 bases). The CDR3 spans 16 residues. Germline CDR1 reads MNHEY; CDR2 reads SMNVEV (reference sequence). The V end was cut by 2 bases, the J end by 0 bases, with 13 bases between. The CDR3 DNA reads as TGTGCCAGCAGTTTAGGGTTACCAGGGTACCAAGAGACCCAGTACTTC. Translation gives CASSLGLPGYQETQYF.

The chain joins TRBV28 to TRBJ2-5; 8 nucleotides agree with TRBD1. V lost 8 bases and J lost 5; bases outside the gene matches: 4. CDR1 is MDHEN, CDR2 SYDVKM, per germline. The CDR3 has 12 amino acids. The CDR3 is CASGQGEETQYF. CDR3 nucleotide sequence: TGTGCCAGCGGACAGGGAGAGGAGACCCAGTACTTC.

This chain joins TRBV4-1 and TRBJ2-1; 13 nucleotides align to TRBD2. This CDR3 is 17 amino acids long. The V segment lost 1 base and the J segment 4 bases; nucleotides outside the gene matches: 4. Germline V gives CDR1 MGHRA, CDR2 YSYEKL. The CDR3: CASSQGQLAGGYNEQFF. CDR3 nucleotide sequence: TGCGCCAGCAGCCAAGGCCAACTAGCGGGAGGGTACAATGAGCAGTTCTTC.

Concerning this clonotype itself: With a much larger clone just one base away, this may be a read error. The chain carries TRBV7-2 and TRBJ2-7, with a possible D match to TRBD2 (6 bases). In germline, CDR1 is SGHTA, CDR2 FQGNSA. The CDR3 totals 19 residues. The V and J ends lost 7 bases and 0 bases respectively, with 28 bases between them. This CDR3 reads CASIPRLAAGPDRSYEQYF. CDR3 coding DNA: TGTGCCAGCATCCCACGTTTGGCGGCGGGGCCCGACCGCTCCTACGAGCAGTACTTC.

This clonotype was seen repeatedly, ten times or more. The rearrangement uses TRBV28 and TRBJ1-5; perhaps TRBD1 as D (5 bases). The CDR3 is 15 amino acids. Germline V gene sequence: CDR1 MDHEN, CDR2 SYDVKM. V was clipped by 5 bases and J by 0 bases, with 11 bases between them. In DNA form, the CDR3 reads TGTGCCAGCAGTCCTCGGGACTATAGCAATCAGCCCCAGCATTTT. This sequence encodes CASSPRDYSNQPQHF.

The table lists this clonotype with a few counts. V is TRBV2 and J is TRBJ2-1; D not certain. The V and J ends lost 0 bases and 0 bases respectively, with 3 bases between them. CDR1 is SNHLY, CDR2 FYNNEI, per germline. The CDR3 is 14 amino acids. CDR3: CASSEASSYNEQFF. In nucleotides, the CDR3 is TGTGCCAGCAGTGAAGCTAGCTCCTACAATGAGCAGTTCTTC.

The chain recombines TRBV2 with TRBJ1-1; 9 bases agree with TRBD1. Trimming took 6 bases from V and 3 from J; bases not matched to a gene: 5. CDR1 and CDR2 (germline): SNHLY, FYNNEI. CDR3 length equals 14 residues. The CDR3 spells CASSIRQGDTEAFF. CDR3 nucleotide sequence: TGTGCCAGCAGCATACGACAGGGGGACACTGAAGCTTTCTTT.